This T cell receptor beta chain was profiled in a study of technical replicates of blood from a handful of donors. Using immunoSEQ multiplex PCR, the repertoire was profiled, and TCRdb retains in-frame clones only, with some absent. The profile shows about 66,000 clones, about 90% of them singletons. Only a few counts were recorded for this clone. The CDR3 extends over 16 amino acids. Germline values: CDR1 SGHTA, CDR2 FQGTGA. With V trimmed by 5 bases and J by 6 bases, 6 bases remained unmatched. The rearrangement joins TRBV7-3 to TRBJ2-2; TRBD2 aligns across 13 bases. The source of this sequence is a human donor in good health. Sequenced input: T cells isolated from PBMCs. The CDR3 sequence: CASSLGLAGASGELFF. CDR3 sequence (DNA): TGTGCCAGCAGCCTCGGACTAGCGGGAGCGTCCGGGGAGCTGTTTTTT.